This T cell receptor (beta chain) was captured in a study of T cells after yellow fever vaccination. Study-level points and caveats: The study found a weaker secondary response that peaked faster, day 5 versus 15.

TCRdb re-called the 5' RACE reads through MiXCR, storing one row per CDR3 protein. The data contain around 360,000 distinct CDR3 sequences, around 10% of them singletons. The sample holds a few counts of this clonotype. Its antigen is as yet unknown. Germline V gene lookup returns CDR1 LGHNT and CDR2 FRNRAP. The CDR3 has 13 residues. V was clipped by 7 bases and J by 4 bases, with 13 bases between them. This specimen consisted of PBMCs, obtained on the day of the first yellow fever vaccination. V gene TRBV12-5 combines with J gene TRBJ1-2, with D perhaps TRBD1 (5 bases). The TCR originated in a young man who received the YFV17D yellow fever vaccine. CDR3 residues: CASALDISYGYTF. DNA for the CDR3: TGTGCTAGTGCCTTGGACATCAGCTATGGCTACACCTTC. Using reference TRBV12-5 and TRBJ1-2 for the parts outside the CDR3, the full variable domain is DARVTQTPRHKVTEMGQEVTMRCQPILGHNTVFWYRQTMMQGLELLAYFRNRAPLDDSGMPKDRFSAEMPDATLATLKIQPSEPRDSAVYFCASALDISYGYTFGSGTRLTVV.